The 19 T cell receptor beta chains below come from one sample, sequenced in a study of shared clonotypes between healthy human individuals. Clones were sequenced by immunoSEQ multiplex PCR, and TCRdb holds only the in-frame ones, with some missing. The repertoire consists of about 2.2 million clones, with 85% to 95% occurring once and the leading ten covering about 1.8%. Naive CD8 cells lacked CD45RO, underwent positive selection for CCR7 and left out terminally differentiated effector memory CD45RA+ cells. The sample taken for sequencing was naive CD8+ T cells from PBMCs. The receptors stem from a man younger than 30 in good health. Some clones in this sample may be carry-over from other donors' samples.

This sequence joins TRBV5-1 and TRBJ2-7; possible D gene TRBD1, 6 bases. Germline V gene lookup returns CDR1 SGHRS and CDR2 YFSETQ. This CDR3 comprises 15 residues. The germline V and J ends were trimmed by 3 bases and 1 base, with 14 bases remaining between them. The CDR3 loop reads CASSSQTGKSYEQYF. The CDR3 nucleotides read TGCGCCAGCAGCTCTCAGACAGGCAAGTCCTACGAGCAGTACTTC.

This chain connects TRBV5-6 to TRBJ1-4, with 10 positions matching TRBD1. The germline CDR1 and CDR2 sequences are SGHDT and YYEEEE. Trimming at V came to 4 bases and at J to 7 bases, leaving 4 bases not matched to a gene. The CDR3 sequence is 14 residues long. CDR3 coding DNA: TGTGCCAGCAGCATTGACAGGGGGCCTGAAAAACTGTTTTTT. This gives the protein CASSIDRGPEKLFF. The variable domain in full, with the rest retrieved from reference TRBV5-6 and TRBJ1-4, is DAGVTQSPTHLIKTRGQQVTLRCSPKSGHDTVSWYQQALGQGPQFIFQYYEEEERQRGNFPDRFSGHQFPNYSSELNVNALLLGDSALYLCASSIDRGPEKLFFGSGTQLSVL.

The genes are TRBV7-9 and TRBJ2-1; D ambiguous. V lost 11 bases and J lost 6, with 14 bases in between. Germline values: CDR1 SEHNR, CDR2 FQNEAQ (reference sequence). CDR3 length: 12 amino acids. As DNA, the CDR3 is TGTGCCGGTCATAGCTATGGCAATGAGCAGTTCTTC. The encoded protein is CAGHSYGNEQFF.

V and J are TRBV5-1 and TRBJ1-2, with D hard to call. Germline CDR1 is SGHRS and CDR2 is YFSETQ. The CDR3 sequence is 15 residues long. Trimming pared 7 bases from V and 6 bases from J, leaving 22 bases between. The CDR3 coding sequence is TGCGCCAGCGCCCGATGGGTCATTGGCAAGGATGGCTACACCTTC. The encoded protein is CASARWVIGKDGYTF.

This clone was counted a single time. This sequence joins TRBV11-2 and TRBJ1-1; 7 nucleotides agree with TRBD1. Germline assignment: CDR1 SGHAT and CDR2 FQNNGV. This CDR3 spans 19 amino acids. V lost 0 bases to trimming and J lost 4 bases; unmatched junction nucleotides: 17. The CDR3 loop is CASSLDHPRLRGHGTEAFF. Written as DNA, the CDR3 is TGTGCCAGCAGCTTAGATCACCCTAGATTAAGGGGGCACGGCACTGAAGCTTTCTTT.

Concerning this clone itself: At the DNA level, this CDR3 is encoded by other sequences in the same sample as well. V gene TRBV27 combines with J gene TRBJ2-7, with D tentatively TRBD2 (5 bases). Looked up from germline, CDR1 is MNHEY and CDR2 is SMNVEV (reference sequence). The CDR3 contains 14 residues. The germline V and J ends were trimmed by 5 bases and 2 bases, with 13 bases remaining between them. The CDR3 loop is CASSLLGGPYEQYF. CDR3 sequence (DNA): TGTGCCAGCAGTCTCCTCGGCGGGCCCTACGAGCAGTACTTC.

With regard to this clone: The same CDR3 can be traced to other DNA sequences in this sample. The rearrangement links TRBV27 to TRBJ2-5, with 7 bases fitting TRBD2. The end of the DNA fits TRBJ2-7 better, so the J call may be wrong. The CDR3 runs to 13 residues. Looked up from germline, CDR1 is MNHEY and CDR2 is SMNVEV (reference sequence). The CDR3 loop is CASSLGGSYEQYF. Here the CDR3 DNA reads TGTGCCAGCAGCCTGGGGGGGTCCTACGAGCAGTACTTC.

The chain carries TRBV28 and TRBJ2-1, with 10 bases matching TRBD2. This CDR3 has 17 residues. CDR1 and CDR2 from the germline V gene are MDHEN and SYDVKM. Losses at the gene ends were 4 bases for V and 7 bases for J; bases not matched to a gene: 13. CDR3 sequence reads: CASSSPSEGLAYNEQFF. The CDR3 region has the DNA TGTGCCAGCAGTTCCCCCTCGGAGGGACTAGCGTATAATGAGCAGTTCTTC.

This chain uses TRBV2 with TRBJ1-5, with 12 bases fitting TRBD1. This CDR3 has 13 amino acids. The trim removed 10 bases at V and 5 bases at J, leaving 3 bases unmatched. Germline CDR1 reads SNHLY; CDR2 reads FYNNEI. CDR3: CATRDRGHQPQHF. CDR3 coding DNA: TGTGCCACCCGGGACAGGGGGCATCAGCCCCAGCATTTT.

This clone was counted only a few times. This chain joins TRBV5-1 and TRBJ1-2; weak D call: TRBD1 (5 bases). The CDR3 consists of 17 residues. The V and J ends lost 4 bases and 3 bases respectively, with 22 bases between them. CDR1 SGHRS and CDR2 YFSETQ come from the germline V gene. CDR3 sequence: CASSMPAGTAGDYGYTF. The CDR3 DNA reads TGCGCCAGCAGCATGCCGGCAGGGACGGCCGGGGACTATGGCTACACCTTC.

The DNA of the CDR3 is TGTGCCAGCAGTGAAAGGCCTACTGGTAGACAGGGGGCGGCGGAGGGCTACACCTTC. The encoded protein is CASSERPTGRQGAAEGYTF. V and J are TRBV6-1 and TRBJ1-2; 10 nucleotides match TRBD1. The CDR3 sequence is 19 residues long. V gave up 2 bases and J gave up 8 bases; unmatched junction bases: 20. The germline CDR1 and CDR2 sequences are MNHNS and SASEGT.

This chain connects TRBV7-8 to TRBJ1-3; D uncertain. The CDR3 has 19 amino acids. Trimming cost V 3 bases and J 2 bases, with 23 bases left between them. The V gene's germline CDR1 is SGHVS and CDR2 FQNEAQ. This chain's CDR3 is CASSFAPRAPGPPGNTIYF. CDR3 bases: TGTGCCAGCAGCTTCGCCCCTCGGGCCCCGGGCCCCCCTGGAAACACCATATATTTT.

The gene calls are TRBV19 and TRBJ2-3; 14 bases match TRBD2. J was trimmed by 7 bases and V by 4 bases; bases with no gene match: 16. CDR3 length: 19 amino acids. Germline V gene lookup returns CDR1 LNHDA and CDR2 SQIVND (reference sequence). The CDR3 is CASSTGGIPGLAGEYTQYF. The CDR3 DNA reads TGTGCCAGTAGTACCGGCGGGATTCCGGGACTAGCGGGAGAATATACGCAGTATTTT.

This chain uses TRBV4-1 with TRBJ2-7; no clear D. The germline V gene encodes CDR1 MGHRA and CDR2 YSYEKL. The CDR3 sequence is 16 residues long. V was shortened by 0 bases and J by 6 bases, with 18 bases between the two germline ends. Here the CDR3 DNA reads TGCGCCAGCAGCCAAGATGGTAAGGGATCAAGGAGCGAGCAGTACTTC. It encodes CASSQDGKGSRSEQYF.

The gene calls are TRBV28 and TRBJ1-5, with 9 bases aligning to TRBD1. The CDR3 runs to 17 residues. V shed 4 bases, J shed 4 bases, and the junction held 11 bases outside the gene matches. Germline-derived CDR1 and CDR2 are MDHEN and SYDVKM. In DNA form, the CDR3 reads TGTGCCAGCAGTTCCCCCTTTAACAGGGGGCTGAATCAGCCCCAGCATTTT. Its protein product is CASSSPFNRGLNQPQHF.

Note on this clone: Other nucleotide sequences in the sample specify the same CDR3. The chain recombines TRBV5-1 with TRBJ1-1; 7 positions match TRBD1. V was pared by 0 bases and J by 4 bases, with 3 bases of the junction left unmatched. Germline CDR1 and CDR2: SGHRS and YFSETQ. This CDR3 contains 14 residues. For the CDR3, the DNA is TGCGCCAGCAGCTTGGATCCAGGGGGCACTGAAGCTTTCTTT. It specifies CASSLDPGGTEAFF. Combining the CDR3 with reference TRBV5-1 and TRBJ1-1 gives the whole variable domain KAGVTQTPRYLIKTRGQQVTLSCSPISGHRSVSWYQQTPGQGLQFLFEYFSETQRNKGNFPGRFSGRQFSNSRSEMNVSTLELGDSALYLCASSLDPGGTEAFFGQGTRLTVV.

The gene calls are TRBV4-2 and TRBJ1-2; D remains unclear. V gave up 4 bases and J gave up 4 bases, with 13 bases separating them. Germline V CDR1 and CDR2: LGHNA, YNFKEQ. The CDR3 length is 14 residues. The CDR3 bases are TGTGCCAGCAGCCCTTTCGGAAGTGGCTATGGCTACACCTTC. It yields the protein CASSPFGSGYGYTF.

The chain couples TRBV14 to TRBJ1-2, with D maybe TRBD1 (6 bases). CDR1 and CDR2 from the germline V gene are SGHDN and FVKESK. Trimming shortened V by 4 bases and J by 4 bases, and 16 bases separated the two germline ends. The CDR3 consists of 15 residues. CDR3 coding DNA: TGTGCCAGCAGCCCTGACGGTCGGACAGCCTATGGCTACACCTTC. As protein: CASSPDGRTAYGYTF.

This chain joins TRBV2 and TRBJ2-7; D unclear. Trimming pared 0 bases from V and 3 bases from J, leaving 15 bases between. Germline assignment: CDR1 SNHLY and CDR2 FYNNEI. The CDR3 spans 16 residues. The CDR3: CASSEAGQDFRYEQYF. CDR3 in DNA: TGTGCCAGCAGTGAAGCGGGCCAAGACTTCCGCTACGAGCAGTACTTC.